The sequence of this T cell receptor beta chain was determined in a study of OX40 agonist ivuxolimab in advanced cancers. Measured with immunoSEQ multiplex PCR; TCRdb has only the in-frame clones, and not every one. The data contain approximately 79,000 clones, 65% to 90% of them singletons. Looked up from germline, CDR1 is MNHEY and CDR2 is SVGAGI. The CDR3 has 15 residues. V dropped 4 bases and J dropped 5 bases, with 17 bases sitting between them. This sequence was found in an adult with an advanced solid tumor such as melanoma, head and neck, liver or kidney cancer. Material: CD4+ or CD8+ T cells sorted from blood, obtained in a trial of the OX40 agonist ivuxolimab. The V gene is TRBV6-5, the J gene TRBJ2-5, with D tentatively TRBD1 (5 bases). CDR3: CASSSKGLSTETQYF. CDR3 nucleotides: TGTGCCAGCAGTTCGAAGGGGTTATCCACGGAGACCCAGTACTTC.